The source of this T cell receptor (beta chain) is a study of blood T cell repertoires in COVID-19. Study as a whole: Both acute and convalescent COVID-19 samples were obtained from the United States, Italy and Spain. T cells, B-cell-depleted T cells, or PBMCs supplied cDNA or gDNA.

How the authors handled the data: The authors estimated nucleated cell counts from reference gene primer amplification. Assay: immunoSEQ multiplex PCR; the TCRdb copy retains only in-frame clones and omits some. The V and J calls and clone size are taken from that table; D and trimming were inferred from the DNA. Of more than 300,000 clones in the sample, 88% were seen once. Germline loops: CDR1 SGHVS, CDR2 FNYEAQ. There are 17 residues in the CDR3. Trimming removed 2 bases from V and 7 bases from J; junction bases left unmatched: 14. The chain carries TRBV7-6 and TRBJ2-5, with 9 bases matching TRBD1. The sequence came from a woman aged 25-40 years with COVID-19, enrolled during active disease. Sequencing was performed on peripheral blood. Written as DNA, the CDR3 is TGTGCCAGCAGCTTAAATGCAGGCTCGTGGGGACAGGGGACCCAGTACTTC. It is translated as CASSLNAGSWGQGTQYF. The entire variable domain, with the rest obtained from reference TRBV7-6 and TRBJ2-5, is as follows: GAGVSQSPRYKVTKRGQDVALRCDPISGHVSLYWYRQALGQGPEFLTYFNYEAQQDKSGLPNDRFSAERPEGSISTLTIQRTEQRDSAMYRCASSLNAGSWGQGTQYFGPGTRLLVL.